This T cell receptor beta chain emerged from a study of cytomegalovirus exposure and HLA in healthy donors. CDR3 length equals 12 residues. The V end lost 1 base, the J end lost 7 bases, and 11 bases lay between the germline ends. Per germline, CDR1 GTSNPN and CDR2 SVGIG (reference sequence). Worth noting for this clone: Its specificity is not known.

The study's findings and limits: After further analysis at a later stage, 16,951 TCR beta sequences were associated with HLA alleles at 0.05 false discovery rate.

PCR used 60 Vbeta primers and 13 Jbeta primers. Sequencing used immunoSEQ multiplex PCR; TCRdb keeps in-frame clones, though not all of them. Among 240,000 or so clones listed, 82% were seen once. The source material was PBMCs. The chain carries TRBV30 and TRBJ2-7; D is perhaps TRBD1 (6 bases). This clonotype was obtained from a woman between 40 and 50 years old in good health and CMV-seropositive. CDR3 sequence: CAWSGPDREQYF. CDR3 DNA sequence: TGTGCCTGGAGTGGCCCAGACAGGGAGCAGTACTTC.